The 4 T cell receptor beta chains below were found in one sample sequenced in a study of somatic mutations in cytotoxic T cells in rheumatoid arthritis. Sequenced by immunoSEQ multiplex PCR; TCRdb stores in-frame clones only, minus some. The sample yields more than 13,000 clones, around 70% seen once. The material sequenced was CD8+ T cells sorted from blood. The receptor set was obtained from an adult with rheumatoid arthritis.

V gene TRBV7-8 combines with J gene TRBJ1-5, with D perhaps matching TRBD1 (6 bases). The germline V gene encodes CDR1 SGHVS and CDR2 FQNEAQ. Trimming pared 2 bases from V and 1 base from J, leaving 12 bases between. The CDR3 is 16 amino acids. The CDR3 loop reads CASSLKAGESNQPQHF. The CDR3 DNA reads TGTGCCAGCAGCTTAAAGGCAGGGGAAAGCAATCAGCCCCAGCATTTT.

V is TRBV15 and J is TRBJ2-1; TRBD2 aligns across 9 bases. Germline V gene lookup returns CDR1 LNHNV and CDR2 YYDKDF (reference sequence). With 0 bases clipped from V and 7 bases from J, the junction kept 7 bases outside the gene matches. The CDR3 is made up of 16 amino acids. Here the CDR3 reads CATSREAAGGGNEQFF. CDR3 DNA: TGTGCCACCAGCAGAGAGGCAGCGGGGGGCGGGAATGAGCAGTTCTTC.

The chain links TRBV6-5 to TRBJ2-1, with D possibly being TRBD1 (5 bases). This CDR3 contains 13 residues. Deletions cut 3 bases from V and 4 bases from J, with 7 bases between. Germline assignment: CDR1 MNHEY and CDR2 SVGAGI. The chain's CDR3 is CASSYDRYNEQFF. CDR3 DNA sequence: TGTGCCAGCAGTTATGACAGATACAATGAGCAGTTCTTC.

V gene TRBV4-1 combines with J gene TRBJ2-3; weak D call: TRBD2 (6 bases). Per the germline V gene, CDR1 is MGHRA and CDR2 is YSYEKL. The V end lost 5 bases, the J end lost 1 base, and 22 bases lay between the germline ends. The CDR3 has 18 amino acids. CDR3 DNA: TGCGCCAGCAGCTCCGCCTACGATTTAGCGGTCCGCACAGATACGCAGTATTTT. This codes for CASSSAYDLAVRTDTQYF.